This passage covers 26 T cell receptor beta chains from one sample sequenced in a study of post-analysis software for immune sequencing data. Points from the study as a whole: There were a handful of TRBV segments more frequent in patients than controls, and TRBV5-6, TRBV5-1 and TRBV20-1 were among them.

Carried by the TCR beta cDNA libraries were unique molecular identifiers. TCRdb ran MiXCR on the PCR reads and lists one entry per CDR3 protein. The sample lists 750,000 to 950,000 distinct CDR3 sequences, around 42% occurring once. Their cognate antigens are unknown. The sample consisted of blood. The receptor source for this set is a girl between 5 and 17 years old with multiple sclerosis.

The chain joins TRBV6-5 to TRBJ1-1; D gene unclear. The CDR3 runs to 12 residues. Germline V lookup: CDR1 MNHEY, CDR2 SVGAGI. V gave up 4 bases and J gave up 7 bases, with 10 bases separating them. CDR3 in DNA: TGTGCCAGCAGTTTCGACCGTTATGAAGCTTTCTTT. Translated, it gives CASSFDRYEAFF.

V is TRBV20-1 and J is TRBJ2-3; D is unclear. CDR3 size: 13 residues. Germline CDR1 and CDR2: DFQATT and SNEGSKA (reference sequence). V was trimmed by 4 bases and J by 4 bases, leaving 12 bases between them. The CDR3 loop reads CSATLVASDTQYF. DNA for the CDR3: TGCAGTGCTACCTTGGTGGCCTCAGATACGCAGTATTTT.

This clonotype has more than one count but fewer than ten. The chain carries TRBV4-1 and TRBJ1-1; D is undetermined. V lost 0 bases and J lost 7, with 9 bases in between. CDR3 length: 13 amino acids. Germline V gives CDR1 MGHRA, CDR2 YSYEKL. The CDR3 bases are TGCGCCAGCAGCCAAGAGGATAGGAGTGAAGCTTTCTTT. It is translated as CASSQEDRSEAFF.

This clonotype was seen more than once but under ten times. This chain joins TRBV20-1 and TRBJ2-2; a weak D match, TRBD2 (6 bases). CDR1 and CDR2 from the germline V gene are DFQATT and SNEGSKA (reference sequence). V gave up 4 bases and J gave up 3 bases, with 18 bases separating them. This CDR3 is 16 amino acids long. The CDR3 DNA is TGCAGTGCTACTGTCGTAGGGGCTAGCGACACCGGGGAGCTGTTTTTT. It is translated as CSATVVGASDTGELFF.

The J gene is TRBJ2-3, the V gene TRBV10-3; 9 bases agree with TRBD2. This CDR3 spans 14 amino acids. Germline-derived CDR1 and CDR2 are ENHRY and SYGVKD. Trimming at V came to 6 bases and at J to 0 bases, leaving 1 base not matched to a gene. The CDR3 region has the DNA TGTGCCATCAGGACTAGCGGTAGCACAGATACGCAGTATTTT. Amino acid sequence: CAIRTSGSTDTQYF.

The chain carries TRBV7-2 and TRBJ1-2; the D gene is possibly TRBD1 (5 bases). Trimming removed 7 bases at V and 3 bases at J, with 12 bases between. Germline V lookup: CDR1 SGHTA, CDR2 FQGNSA. The CDR3 has 13 residues. In DNA form, the CDR3 reads TGTGCCAGCACCCTGTGGGGGGACTATGGCTACACCTTC. Protein sequence: CASTLWGDYGYTF.

This clonotype was recorded a few times. This chain links TRBV4-3 with TRBJ2-3; 11 nucleotides match TRBD2. The CDR3 extends over 18 amino acids. From germline, CDR1 is LGHNA and CDR2 YSLEER. V was clipped by 0 bases and J by 1 base; unmatched bases: 6. The CDR3 DNA is TGCGCCAGCAGCCAAGACCTACTAGCGGGAGTGGGCACAGATACGCAGTATTTT. Its protein is CASSQDLLAGVGTDTQYF.

This clonotype was seen just once. The V and J genes are TRBV7-9 and TRBJ2-4; tentatively, D is TRBD1 (7 bases). This CDR3 contains 17 residues. CDR1 is SEHNR, CDR2 FQNEAQ, per germline (reference sequence). V was shortened by 5 bases and J by 1 base, with 18 bases between the two germline ends. For the CDR3, the DNA is TGTGCCAGCAGCATGGCCTCGACAGGGAGGGCCAAAAACATTCAGTACTTC. Its protein is CASSMASTGRAKNIQYF.

CDR3: CASSQDPGDRHYGYTF. CDR3 coding DNA: TGTGCCAGCAGCCAAGATCCAGGCGACAGACACTATGGCTACACCTTC. V usage is TRBV4-2 and J usage is TRBJ1-2; the D gene is possibly TRBD1 (5 bases). The CDR3 is 16 residues long. Per germline, CDR1 LGHNA and CDR2 YNFKEQ. V was trimmed by 0 bases and J by 3 bases, leaving 14 bases between them.

This clonotype was seen a few times. The chain carries TRBV28 and TRBJ2-1, with D unresolved. Trimming cost V 7 bases and J 7 bases, with 14 bases left between them. Germline V gives CDR1 MDHEN, CDR2 SYDVKM. This CDR3 has 13 residues. The CDR3 reads CASTLTATNEQFF. CDR3 nucleotide sequence: TGTGCCAGCACCCTCACAGCGACGAATGAGCAGTTCTTC. Drawing the rest from reference TRBV28 and TRBJ2-1, the complete variable domain is DVKVTQSSRYLVKRTGEKVFLECVQDMDHENMFWYRQDPGLGLRLIYFSYDVKMKEKGDIPEGYSVSREKKERFSLILESASTNQTSMYLCASTLTATNEQFFGPGTRLTVL.

The chain has TRBV7-9 and TRBJ2-1, with 9 bases identical to TRBD2. Trimming at V came to 2 bases and at J to 5 bases, leaving 4 bases not matched to a gene. The CDR3 loop spans 15 amino acids. Germline V CDR1 and CDR2: SEHNR, FQNEAQ (reference sequence). In DNA form, the CDR3 reads TGTGCCAGCAGCTTATTTCGACTAGCGGACAATGAGCAGTTCTTC. It translates to CASSLFRLADNEQFF.

This chain uses TRBV12-3 or TRBV12-4 with TRBJ2-2; D is possibly TRBD1 (6 bases). V lost 7 bases and J lost 5, with 17 bases in between. CDR3 length: 15 amino acids. In DNA form, the CDR3 reads TGTGCCAGCATCTTAAGGGACACCGGGACCGGGGAGCTGTTTTTT. It codes for CASILRDTGTGELFF.

The chain couples TRBV5-1 to TRBJ2-7; D is possibly TRBD1 (5 bases). Germline V CDR1 and CDR2: SGHRS, YFSETQ. This CDR3 has 16 residues. Between the trimmed V and J ends, which lost 0 bases and 4 bases, there was a span of 17 bases. The CDR3 sequence is CASSLAVLGQGYEQYF. The CDR3 DNA is TGCGCCAGCAGCTTGGCGGTCTTGGGGCAAGGGTACGAGCAGTACTTC.

The chain recombines TRBV7-2 with TRBJ1-2; 7 bases agree with TRBD1. Germline V lookup: CDR1 SGHTA, CDR2 FQGNSA. This CDR3 region has 16 residues. Losses at the gene ends were 2 bases for V and 0 bases for J; bases not matched to a gene: 6. This CDR3 is CASSLMRQGANYGYTF. The CDR3 nucleotides read TGTGCCAGCAGCTTAATGAGGCAGGGGGCTAACTATGGCTACACCTTC.

This clonotype was seen only a few times. V gene TRBV7-3 combines with J gene TRBJ2-1, with 11 nucleotides matching TRBD2. Germline CDR1 reads SGHTA; CDR2 reads FQGTGA. This CDR3 spans 15 amino acids. Unmatched junction bases numbered 3, after V lost 3 bases and J lost 5 bases. CDR3 in DNA: TGTGCCAGCAGCTTTACTAGCGGGGGTAACAATGAGCAGTTCTTC. Protein product: CASSFTSGGNNEQFF.

This chain links TRBV20-1 with TRBJ1-2; 7 bases align to TRBD1. Germline V gene sequence: CDR1 DFQATT, CDR2 SNEGSKA (reference sequence). With 5 bases clipped from V and 5 bases from J, the junction kept 17 bases outside the gene matches. The CDR3 is 16 residues long. The CDR3 spells CSAPPHQDRVRYGYTF. The DNA for the CDR3 is TGCAGTGCTCCCCCTCATCAAGACAGGGTCCGTTATGGCTACACCTTC.

This clonotype has just a few counts. The gene calls are TRBV4-3 and TRBJ2-3; 10 positions agree with TRBD2. Losses at the gene ends were 0 bases for V and 7 bases for J; bases not matched to a gene: 7. Germline V gene sequence: CDR1 LGHNA, CDR2 YSLEER. There are 16 residues in the CDR3. In DNA form, the CDR3 reads TGCGCCAGCAGCCAAGATGGAGGACTAGCGGTTCATACGCAGTATTTT. It translates to CASSQDGGLAVHTQYF.

The J gene is TRBJ1-1, the V gene TRBV5-1; 8 bases align to TRBD1. The CDR3 length is 16 residues. Germline V gene data show CDR1 as SGHRS and CDR2 as YFSETQ. Trimming took 4 bases from V and 2 from J; bases not matched to a gene: 10. Here the CDR3 DNA reads TGCGCCAGCAGCCCTCAAAGGACAGGGCTTAACACTGAAGCTTTCTTT. It translates to CASSPQRTGLNTEAFF.

The chain is built from TRBV4-2 and TRBJ2-7; TRBD2 agrees at 10 bases. The CDR3 is 16 amino acids. V was clipped by 1 base and J by 3 bases; unmatched bases: 6. Germline-derived CDR1 and CDR2 are LGHNA and YNFKEQ. CDR3 coding DNA: TGTGCCAGCAGCCAAGTTCAGCGGGAGGGGGGCTACGAGCAGTACTTC. Translation: CASSQVQREGGYEQYF.

The chain carries TRBV12-3 or TRBV12-4 and TRBJ2-7; 11 positions agree with TRBD2. The CDR3 contains 14 residues. V shed 3 bases, J shed 6 bases, and the junction held 4 bases outside the gene matches. This CDR3 is CASSLASGRPEQYF. CDR3 nucleotide sequence: TGTGCCAGCAGTTTGGCTAGCGGGAGGCCCGAGCAGTACTTC.

This sequence joins TRBV12-3 or TRBV12-4 and TRBJ2-2; possible D gene TRBD2, 5 bases. CDR3 size: 14 residues. Trimming took 0 bases from V and 8 from J, leaving 10 bases between them. CDR3 region: CASSLAGSLGELFF. CDR3 DNA sequence: TGTGCCAGCAGTTTAGCAGGGAGTCTGGGGGAGCTGTTTTTT.

This clonotype came up a few times. The V gene is TRBV11-2, the J gene TRBJ2-5; TRBD2 aligns across 9 bases. The CDR3 is 14 amino acids. The V and J ends lost 6 bases and 2 bases, in that order; junction bases with no gene match: 4. Germline lookup yields CDR1 SGHAT and CDR2 FQNNGV. The CDR3 sequence: CASSMAGGQETQYF. Here the CDR3 DNA reads TGTGCCAGCAGTATGGCGGGAGGGCAAGAGACCCAGTACTTC.

The chain combines TRBV20-1 with TRBJ2-7; the D is unclear. This CDR3 comprises 13 residues. The germline V and J ends were trimmed by 5 bases and 1 base, with 12 bases remaining between them. Germline V gene lookup returns CDR1 DFQATT and CDR2 SNEGSKA (reference sequence). CDR3 coding DNA: TGCAGTGCTCCCCGACGCGAGTCCTACGAGCAGTACTTC. Translating gives CSAPRRESYEQYF.

The chain joins TRBV20-1 to TRBJ1-1; TRBD1 matches 11 bases. V gave up 5 bases and J gave up 5 bases; unmatched junction bases: 10. Germline CDR1 reads DFQATT; CDR2 reads SNEGSKA (reference sequence). The CDR3 runs to 15 residues. The CDR3 region is CSALLGGTGGTEAFF. The CDR3 DNA reads TGCAGTGCTCTACTTGGGGGGACAGGGGGAACTGAAGCTTTCTTT.

This clonotype was counted a few times. The chain has TRBV24-1 and TRBJ2-3, with 12 nucleotides matching TRBD2. Looked up from germline, CDR1 is KGHDR and CDR2 is SFDVKD. The ends lost 3 bases at V and 1 base at J; junction bases unmatched: 1. There are 16 residues in the CDR3. In DNA, the CDR3 is TGTGCCACCAGTGATCGACTAGCGGGAGGCACAGATACGCAGTATTTT. Its protein is CATSDRLAGGTDTQYF.

This clonotype was picked up a small number of times. The rearrangement joins TRBV29-1 to TRBJ2-5, with TRBD2 identical over 8 bases. The J segment lost 4 bases and the V segment lost 5 bases, leaving 12 bases of the junction unmatched. The CDR3 is 15 amino acids. CDR1 SQVTM and CDR2 ANQGSEA come from the germline V gene. CDR3 sequence reads: CSVTGLVPVTETQYF. The CDR3 DNA follows: TGCAGCGTTACGGGACTAGTTCCTGTCACAGAGACCCAGTACTTC.